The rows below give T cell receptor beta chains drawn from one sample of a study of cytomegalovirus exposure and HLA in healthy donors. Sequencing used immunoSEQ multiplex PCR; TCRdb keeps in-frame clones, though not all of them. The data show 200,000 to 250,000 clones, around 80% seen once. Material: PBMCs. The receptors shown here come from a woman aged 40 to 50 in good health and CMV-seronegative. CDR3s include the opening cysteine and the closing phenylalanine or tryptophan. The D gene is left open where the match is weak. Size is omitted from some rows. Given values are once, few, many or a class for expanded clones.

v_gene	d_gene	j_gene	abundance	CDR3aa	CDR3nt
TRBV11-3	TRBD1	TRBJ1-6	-	CASSLAGQVGSPLHF	TGTGCCAGCAGCTTAGCGGGACAGGTCGGTTCACCCCTCCACTTT
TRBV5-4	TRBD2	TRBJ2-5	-	CASSSGTSGGTSPVTQYF	TGTGCCAGCAGCTCCGGGACTAGCGGGGGGACCTCCCCCGTGACCCAGTACTTC
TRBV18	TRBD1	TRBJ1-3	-	CASSIGTDSGNTIYF	TGTGCCAGCTCAATCGGGACAGACTCTGGAAACACCATATATTTT
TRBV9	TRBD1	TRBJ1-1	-	CASSYGGTGGRDTEAFF	TGTGCCAGCAGCTATGGTGGGACAGGGGGCAGGGACACTGAAGCTTTCTTT
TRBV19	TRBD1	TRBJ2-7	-	CASSSLMTGGSSYEQYF	TGTGCCAGTAGTTCTCTGATGACAGGGGGCTCATCCTACGAGCAGTACTTC
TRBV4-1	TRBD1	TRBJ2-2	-	CASSQEGGTGGTGELFF	TGCGCCAGCAGCCAAGAGGGGGGTACAGGGGGCACCGGGGAGCTGTTTTTT
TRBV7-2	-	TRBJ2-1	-	CASSHRRSGDTQQFF	TGTGCCAGCAGCCACCGGCGGAGTGGGGACACACAGCAGTTCTTC
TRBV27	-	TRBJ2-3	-	CASSFRLFSTDTQYF	TGTGCCAGCAGTTTCAGACTGTTTAGCACAGATACGCAGTATTTT
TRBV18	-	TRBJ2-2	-	CASSPFGGENTGELFF	TGTGCCAGCTCCCCTTTCGGAGGGGAGAACACCGGGGAGCTGTTTTTT
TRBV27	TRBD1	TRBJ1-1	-	CASSFVGTEKGFEAFF	TGTGCCAGCAGTTTTGTAGGGACAGAAAAGGGGTTTGAAGCTTTCTTT
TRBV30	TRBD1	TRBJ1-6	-	CAWSEGQGWNSPLHF	TGTGCCTGGAGTGAGGGACAGGGGTGGAATTCACCCCTCCACTTT
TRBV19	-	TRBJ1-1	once	CASSFQGNTEAFF	TGTGCCAGTAGTTTCCAGGGGAACACTGAAGCTTTCTTT
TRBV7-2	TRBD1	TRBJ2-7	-	CASSRPGQGIYEQYF	TGTGCCAGCAGCCGGCCGGGACAGGGGATTTACGAGCAGTACTTC
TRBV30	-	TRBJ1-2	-	CAWGEGAVGGYTF	TGTGCCTGGGGGGAGGGAGCGGTGGGTGGCTACACCTTC
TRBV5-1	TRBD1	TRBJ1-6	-	CASSYGTGGGGSPLHF	TGCGCCAGCAGCTACGGGACAGGGGGCGGAGGTTCACCCCTCCACTTT
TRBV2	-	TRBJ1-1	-	CASSTGGVYTEAFF	TGTGCCAGCTCTACGGGGGGCGTATACACTGAAGCTTTCTTT
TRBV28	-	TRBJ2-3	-	CASSFGGPVGGAADTQYF	TGTGCCAGCAGTTTTGGGGGACCTGTGGGGGGGGCTGCGGATACGCAGTATTTT
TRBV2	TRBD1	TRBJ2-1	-	CASSGTGFNEQFF	TGTGCCAGTTCCGGGACAGGGTTCAATGAGCAGTTCTTC
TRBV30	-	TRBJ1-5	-	CAWSSREGRDQPQHF	TGTGCCTGGAGTTCCAGGGAGGGCCGGGATCAGCCCCAGCATTTT
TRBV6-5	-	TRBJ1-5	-	CASTDSWNQPQHF	TGTGCCAGCACCGACAGTTGGAATCAGCCCCAGCATTTT
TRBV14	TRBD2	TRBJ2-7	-	CASSSDLRLAGLREQYF	TGTGCCAGCAGCTCCGATTTACGACTAGCGGGGTTACGGGAGCAGTACTTC
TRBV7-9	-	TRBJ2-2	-	CASSDSPRGAGELFF	TGTGCCAGCAGCGACTCCCCGCGCGGGGCCGGGGAGCTGTTTTTT
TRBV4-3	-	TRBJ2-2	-	CASSQNVQNTGELFF	TGCGCCAGCAGCCAAAACGTACAGAACACCGGGGAGCTGTTTTTT
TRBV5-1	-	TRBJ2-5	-	CASSLDEGSSEQYF	TGCGCCAGCAGCTTAGATGAGGGATCGAGTGAGCAGTACTTC
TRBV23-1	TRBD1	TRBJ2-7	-	CASTQGGQGPPSSYEQYF	TGCGCCAGCACCCAAGGGGGACAGGGCCCCCCGTCCTCCTACGAGCAGTACTTC
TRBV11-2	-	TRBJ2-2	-	CASSPQKTTGELFF	TGTGCCAGCAGCCCTCAGAAAACCACCGGGGAGCTGTTTTTT
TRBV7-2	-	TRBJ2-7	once	CVSSLEPAIEQYF	TGTGTCAGCAGCTTAGAACCTGCTATAGAGCAGTACTTC
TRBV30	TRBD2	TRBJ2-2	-	CAWIASGGPAAGELFF	TGTGCCTGGATTGCTAGCGGGGGACCTGCTGCCGGGGAGCTGTTTTTT
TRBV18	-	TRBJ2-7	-	CASSPQDNTYEQYF	TGTGCCAGCTCACCCCAAGACAACACCTACGAGCAGTACTTC
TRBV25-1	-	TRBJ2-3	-	CASSSRGSQYF	TGTGCCAGCAGTTCCAGGGGTTCCCAGTATTTT
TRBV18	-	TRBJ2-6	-	CASSPPATSGANVLTF	TGTGCCAGCTCACCACCGGCAACCTCTGGGGCCAACGTCCTGACTTTC
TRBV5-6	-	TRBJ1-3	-	CASTTGRGLPNTIYF	TGTGCCAGCACCACTGGACGCGGACTCCCAAACACCATATATTTT
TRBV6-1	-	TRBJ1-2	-	CASSEGIGGGYTF	TGTGCCAGCAGTGAAGGCATAGGGGGAGGCTACACCTTC
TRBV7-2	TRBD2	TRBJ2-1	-	CASSSGLAGGNEQFF	TGTGCCAGCAGCTCAGGACTAGCGGGGGGGAATGAGCAGTTCTTC
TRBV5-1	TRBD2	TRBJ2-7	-	CASSFGAGGYEQYF	TGCGCCAGCAGCTTCGGGGCGGGGGGATACGAGCAGTACTTC
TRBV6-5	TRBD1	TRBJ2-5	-	CASKGQKRMETQYF	TGTGCCAGCAAGGGACAGAAAAGAATGGAGACCCAGTACTTC
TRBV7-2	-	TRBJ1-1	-	CASSLSRIDTEAFF	TGTGCCAGCAGCTTAAGCAGGATTGACACTGAAGCTTTCTTT
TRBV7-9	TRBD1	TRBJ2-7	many	CASSQDRTSYEQYF	TGTGCCAGCAGCCAGGACAGGACCTCCTACGAGCAGTACTTC
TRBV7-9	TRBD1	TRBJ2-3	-	CASSPRQGEDTQYF	TGTGCCAGCAGCCCCAGACAGGGAGAAGATACGCAGTATTTT
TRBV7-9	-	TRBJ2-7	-	CASSPRHADYEQYF	TGTGCCAGCAGCCCGCGACACGCAGACTACGAGCAGTACTTC
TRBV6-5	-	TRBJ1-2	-	CATSGGEAPYGYTF	TGTGCCACCTCTGGAGGGGAAGCCCCTTATGGCTACACCTTC
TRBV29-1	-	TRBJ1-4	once	CSGRQGGKLFF	TGCAGCGGGCGCCAGGGTGGAAAACTGTTTTTT